This TCR beta chain was observed in a study of blood T cell repertoires in COVID-19. Study overall: Nucleic acid was either cDNA or gDNA, and it came from T cells, B-cell-depleted T cells, or PBMCs.

TCRdb's copy holds only in-frame clones and misses some; the assay was immunoSEQ multiplex PCR. The table shows 350,000 to 550,000 clones, with 75% to 90% occurring only once. A word on this clone: Germline and junction disagree at one end, which may indicate a read error.

The CDR3 extends over 14 amino acids. Per the germline V gene, CDR1 is LNHDA and CDR2 is SQIVND (reference sequence). This TCR derives from a man aged 25 to 40 who had recovered from COVID-19. The sequenced sample was PBMCs or T cells enriched from blood (not recorded which). The genes are TRBV19 and TRBJ2-1; 10 bases align to TRBD1. CDR3 coding DNA: TGTGCCAGTAGCCCCCGGACAGGGGGGAATGTGCAGTTCTTC. This translates into CASSPRTGGNVQFF.